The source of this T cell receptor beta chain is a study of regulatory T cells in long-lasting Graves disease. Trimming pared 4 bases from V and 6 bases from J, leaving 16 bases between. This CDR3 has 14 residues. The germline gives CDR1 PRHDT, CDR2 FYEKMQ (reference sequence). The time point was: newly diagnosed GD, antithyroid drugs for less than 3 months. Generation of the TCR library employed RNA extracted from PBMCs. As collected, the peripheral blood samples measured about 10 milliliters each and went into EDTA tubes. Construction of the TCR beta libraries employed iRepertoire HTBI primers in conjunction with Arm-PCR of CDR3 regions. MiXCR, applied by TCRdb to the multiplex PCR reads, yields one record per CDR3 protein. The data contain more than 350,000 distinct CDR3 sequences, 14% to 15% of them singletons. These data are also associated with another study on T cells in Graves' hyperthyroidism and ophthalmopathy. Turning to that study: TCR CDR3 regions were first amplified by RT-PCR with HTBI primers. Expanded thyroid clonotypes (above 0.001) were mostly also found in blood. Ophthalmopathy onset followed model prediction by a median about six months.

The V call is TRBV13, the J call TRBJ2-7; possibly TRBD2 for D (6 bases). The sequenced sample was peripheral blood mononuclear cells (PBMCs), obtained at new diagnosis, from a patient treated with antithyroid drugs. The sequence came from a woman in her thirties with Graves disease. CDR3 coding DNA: TGTGCCAGCAGCTCCCGGGACTCTCTTCTCGAGCAGTACTTC. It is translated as CASSSRDSLLEQYF. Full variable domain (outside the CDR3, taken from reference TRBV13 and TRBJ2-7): AAGVIQSPRHLIKEKRETATLKCYPIPRHDTVYWYQQGPGQDPQFLISFYEKMQSDKGSIPDRFSAQQFSDYHSELNMSSLELGDSALYFCASSSRDSLLEQYFGPGTRLTVT.